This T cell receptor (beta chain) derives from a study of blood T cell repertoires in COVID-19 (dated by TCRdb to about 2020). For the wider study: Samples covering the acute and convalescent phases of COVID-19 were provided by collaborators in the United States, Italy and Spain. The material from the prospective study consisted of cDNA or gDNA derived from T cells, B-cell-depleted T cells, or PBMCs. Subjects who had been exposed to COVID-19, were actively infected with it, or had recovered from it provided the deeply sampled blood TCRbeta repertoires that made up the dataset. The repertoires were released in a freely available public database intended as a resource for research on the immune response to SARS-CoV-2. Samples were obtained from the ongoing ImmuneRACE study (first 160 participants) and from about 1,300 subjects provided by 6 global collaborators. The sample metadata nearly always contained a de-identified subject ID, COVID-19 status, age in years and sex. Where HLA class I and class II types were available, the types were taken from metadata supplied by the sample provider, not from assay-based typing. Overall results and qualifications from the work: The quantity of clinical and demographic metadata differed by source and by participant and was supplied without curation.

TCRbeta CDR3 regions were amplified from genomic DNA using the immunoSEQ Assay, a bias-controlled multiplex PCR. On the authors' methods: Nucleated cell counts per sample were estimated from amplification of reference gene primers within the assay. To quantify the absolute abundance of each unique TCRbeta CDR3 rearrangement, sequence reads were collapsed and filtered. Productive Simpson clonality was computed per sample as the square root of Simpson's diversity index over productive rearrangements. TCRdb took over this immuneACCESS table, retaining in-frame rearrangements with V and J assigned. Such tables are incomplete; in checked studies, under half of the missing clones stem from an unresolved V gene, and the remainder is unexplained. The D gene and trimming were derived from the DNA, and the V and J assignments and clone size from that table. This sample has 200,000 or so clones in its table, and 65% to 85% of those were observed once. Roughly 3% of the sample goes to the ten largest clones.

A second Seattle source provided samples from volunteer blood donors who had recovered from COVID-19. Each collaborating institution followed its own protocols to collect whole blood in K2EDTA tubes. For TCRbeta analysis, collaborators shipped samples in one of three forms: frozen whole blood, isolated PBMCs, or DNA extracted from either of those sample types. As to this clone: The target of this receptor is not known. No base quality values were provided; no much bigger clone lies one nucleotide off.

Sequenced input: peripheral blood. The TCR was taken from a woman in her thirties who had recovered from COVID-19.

The nucleotide sequence reads TGTGCCAGCTCACCCTCACAGGGGGCGATAGGTACTGAAGCTTTCTTT. Its protein product is CASSPSQGAIGTEAFF. In this chain, TRBV18 is recombined with TRBJ1-1, and 9 junctional nucleotides match TRBD1. Ends trimmed: V by 3 bases, J by 5 bases; bases unmatched to a gene: 10. Per the germline V gene, KGHSH is the CDR1 and LQKENI is the CDR2. The CDR3, cysteine through phenylalanine, is 16 amino acids long. Just CDR3 DNA is preserved here, 48 bases in frame from base 1.